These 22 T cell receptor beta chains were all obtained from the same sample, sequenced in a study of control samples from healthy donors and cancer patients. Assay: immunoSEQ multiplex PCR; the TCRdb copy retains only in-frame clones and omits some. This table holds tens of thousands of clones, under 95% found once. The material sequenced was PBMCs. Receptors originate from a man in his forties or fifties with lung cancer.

In DNA form, the CDR3 reads TGTGCCAGCAGTCCGCGGAAGACAGGGGAGTCCTACGAGCAGTACTTC. Its protein product is CASSPRKTGESYEQYF. This sequence joins TRBV6-2 or TRBV6-3 and TRBJ2-7; 8 bases agree with TRBD1. J was trimmed by 1 base and V by 5 bases; bases with no gene match: 10. CDR1 and CDR2 (germline): MNHEY, SVGEGT. The CDR3 runs 16 residues.

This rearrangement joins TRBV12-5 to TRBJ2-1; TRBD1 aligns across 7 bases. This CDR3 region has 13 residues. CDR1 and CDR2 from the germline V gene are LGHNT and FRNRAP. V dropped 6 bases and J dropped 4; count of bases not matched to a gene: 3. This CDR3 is CASGRGWYNEQFF. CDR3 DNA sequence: TGTGCTAGTGGCAGGGGGTGGTACAATGAGCAGTTCTTC.

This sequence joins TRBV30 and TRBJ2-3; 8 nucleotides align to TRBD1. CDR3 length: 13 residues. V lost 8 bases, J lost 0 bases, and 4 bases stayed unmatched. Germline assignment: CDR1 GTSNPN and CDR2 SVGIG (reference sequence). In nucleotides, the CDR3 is TGTGCCGCGGACAGGGAGAGCACAGATACGCAGTATTTT. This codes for CAADRESTDTQYF.

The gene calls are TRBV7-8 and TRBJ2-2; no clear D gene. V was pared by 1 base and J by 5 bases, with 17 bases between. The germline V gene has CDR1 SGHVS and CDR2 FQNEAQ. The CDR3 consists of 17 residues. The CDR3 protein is CASSLGDGLRLTGELFF. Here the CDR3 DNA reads TGTGCCAGCAGCTTAGGAGACGGGCTACGACTGACCGGGGAGCTGTTTTTT. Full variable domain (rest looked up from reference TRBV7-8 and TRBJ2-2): GAGVSQSPRYKVAKRGQDVALRCDPISGHVSLFWYQQALGQGPEFLTYFQNEAQLDKSGLPSDRFFAERPEGSVSTLKIQRTQQEDSAVYLCASSLGDGLRLTGELFFGEGSRLTVL.

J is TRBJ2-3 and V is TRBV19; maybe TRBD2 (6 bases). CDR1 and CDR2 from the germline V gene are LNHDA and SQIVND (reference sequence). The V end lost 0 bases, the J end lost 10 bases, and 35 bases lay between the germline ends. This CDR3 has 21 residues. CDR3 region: CASSIDGRSLGTFRQGFAQYF. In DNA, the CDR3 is TGTGCCAGTAGTATAGATGGAAGGAGCCTCGGGACTTTTCGACAAGGGTTCGCGCAGTATTTT.

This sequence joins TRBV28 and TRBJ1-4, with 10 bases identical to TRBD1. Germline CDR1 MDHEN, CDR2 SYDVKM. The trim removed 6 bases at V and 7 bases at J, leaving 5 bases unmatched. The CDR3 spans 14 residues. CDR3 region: CASSPGQGSEKLFF. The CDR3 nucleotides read TGTGCCAGCAGCCCGGGACAGGGGAGTGAAAAACTGTTTTTT.

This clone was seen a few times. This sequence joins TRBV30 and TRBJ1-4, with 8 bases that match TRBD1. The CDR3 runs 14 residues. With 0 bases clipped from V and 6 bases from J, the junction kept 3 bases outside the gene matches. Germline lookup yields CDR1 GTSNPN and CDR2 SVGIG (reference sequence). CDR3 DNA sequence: TGTGCCTGGAGTGTGGGACAGGCGGATGAAAAACTGTTTTTT. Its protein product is CAWSVGQADEKLFF.

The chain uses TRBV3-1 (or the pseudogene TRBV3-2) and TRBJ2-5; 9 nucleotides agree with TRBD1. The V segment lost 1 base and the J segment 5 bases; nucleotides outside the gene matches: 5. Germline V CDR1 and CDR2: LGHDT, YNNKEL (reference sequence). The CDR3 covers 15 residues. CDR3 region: CASSQVTGGFETQYF. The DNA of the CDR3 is TGTGCCAGCAGCCAAGTAACAGGGGGCTTCGAGACCCAGTACTTC.

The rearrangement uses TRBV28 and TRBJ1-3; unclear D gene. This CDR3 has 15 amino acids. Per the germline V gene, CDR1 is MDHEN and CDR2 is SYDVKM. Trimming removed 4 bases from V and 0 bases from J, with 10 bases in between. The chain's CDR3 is CASSSQASSGNTIYF. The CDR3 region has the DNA TGTGCCAGCAGTTCTCAAGCTTCCTCTGGAAACACCATATATTTT.

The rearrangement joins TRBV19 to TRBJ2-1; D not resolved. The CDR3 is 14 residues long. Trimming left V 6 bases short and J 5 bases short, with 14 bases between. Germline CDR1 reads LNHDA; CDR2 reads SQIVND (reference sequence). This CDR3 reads CASRPLMPNNEQFF. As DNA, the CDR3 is TGTGCCAGTAGGCCGCTCATGCCTAACAATGAGCAGTTCTTC.

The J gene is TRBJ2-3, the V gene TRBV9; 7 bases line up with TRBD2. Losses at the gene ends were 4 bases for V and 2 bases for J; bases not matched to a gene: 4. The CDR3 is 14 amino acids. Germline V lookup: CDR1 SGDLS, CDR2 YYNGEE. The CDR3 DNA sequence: TGTGCCAGCAGCTTGGGGGACTACACAGATACGCAGTATTTT. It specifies CASSLGDYTDTQYF.

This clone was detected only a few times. The CDR3 bases are TGTGCCAGTAGTATATTCGCCGACAGGGTTTTGGATACGCAGTATTTT. Translated: CASSIFADRVLDTQYF. The J gene is TRBJ2-3, the V gene TRBV19; TRBD1 matches 7 bases. After removal of 2 bases from V and 6 bases from J, the junction contained 11 bases not matched to a gene. The germline gives CDR1 LNHDA, CDR2 SQIVND (reference sequence). This CDR3 is built from 16 residues.

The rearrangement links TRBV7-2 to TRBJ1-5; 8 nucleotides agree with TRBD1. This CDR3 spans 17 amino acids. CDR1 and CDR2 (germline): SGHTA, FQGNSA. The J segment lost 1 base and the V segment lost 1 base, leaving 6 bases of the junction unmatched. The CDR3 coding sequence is TGTGCCAGCAGCTTAGTATCAGGGGGCAGCAGCAATCAGCCCCAGCATTTT. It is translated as CASSLVSGGSSNQPQHF.

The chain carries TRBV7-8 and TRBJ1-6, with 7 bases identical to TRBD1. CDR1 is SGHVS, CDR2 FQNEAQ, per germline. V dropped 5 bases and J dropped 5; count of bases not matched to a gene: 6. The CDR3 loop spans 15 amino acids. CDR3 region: CASSPRDSNNSPLHF. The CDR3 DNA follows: TGTGCCAGCAGCCCCCGGGACAGCAATAATTCACCCCTCCACTTT.

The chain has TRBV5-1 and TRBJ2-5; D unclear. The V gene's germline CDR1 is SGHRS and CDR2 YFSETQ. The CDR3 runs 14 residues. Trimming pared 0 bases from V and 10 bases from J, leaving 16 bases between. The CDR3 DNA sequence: TGCGCCAGCAGCTTGGTTGAGGCTATCCCGTTCCAGTACTTC. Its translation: CASSLVEAIPFQYF.

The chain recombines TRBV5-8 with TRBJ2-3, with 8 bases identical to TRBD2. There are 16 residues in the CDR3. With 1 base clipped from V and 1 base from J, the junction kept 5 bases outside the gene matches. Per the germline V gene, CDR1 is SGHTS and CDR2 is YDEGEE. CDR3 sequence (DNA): TGTGCCAGCAGCTTGAGGACAGCGGGAGGCACAGATACGCAGTATTTT. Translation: CASSLRTAGGTDTQYF. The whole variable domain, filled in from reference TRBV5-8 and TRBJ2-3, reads EAGVTQSPTHLIKTRGQQATLRCSPISGHTSVYWYQQALGLGLQFLLWYDEGEERNRGNFPPRFSGRQFPNYSSELNVNALELEDSALYLCASSLRTAGGTDTQYFGPGTRLTVL.

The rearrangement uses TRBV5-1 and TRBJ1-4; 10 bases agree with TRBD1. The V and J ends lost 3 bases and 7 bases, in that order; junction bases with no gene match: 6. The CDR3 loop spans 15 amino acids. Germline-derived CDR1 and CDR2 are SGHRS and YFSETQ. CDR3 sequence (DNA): TGCGCCAGCAGCTCACTGGACAGGGGGAGTGAAAAACTGTTTTTT. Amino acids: CASSSLDRGSEKLFF. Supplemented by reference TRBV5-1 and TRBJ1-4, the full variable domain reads KAGVTQTPRYLIKTRGQQVTLSCSPISGHRSVSWYQQTPGQGLQFLFEYFSETQRNKGNFPGRFSGRQFSNSRSEMNVSTLELGDSALYLCASSSLDRGSEKLFFGSGTQLSVL.

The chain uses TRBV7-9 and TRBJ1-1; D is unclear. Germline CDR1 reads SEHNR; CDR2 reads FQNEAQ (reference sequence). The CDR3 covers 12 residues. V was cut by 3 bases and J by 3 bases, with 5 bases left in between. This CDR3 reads CASSFRDTEAFF. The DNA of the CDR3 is TGTGCCAGCAGCTTTAGGGACACTGAAGCTTTCTTT.

The CDR3: CASSFPLPGAQETQYF. CDR3 nucleotides: TGTGCCAGCAGCTTTCCACTGCCGGGGGCCCAAGAGACCCAGTACTTC. The rearrangement links TRBV7-9 to TRBJ2-5; D possibly matches TRBD1 or TRBD2 (6 bases each). This CDR3 comprises 16 residues. The germline V gene has CDR1 SEHNR and CDR2 FQNEAQ (reference sequence). Trimming removed 3 bases at V and 1 base at J, with 15 bases between.

The chain's CDR3 is CASSQDTPGGETQYF. Written as DNA, the CDR3 is TGCGCCAGCAGCCAAGACACACCAGGGGGGGAGACCCAGTACTTC. This sequence joins TRBV4-3 and TRBJ2-5; perhaps TRBD1 as D (7 bases). The V end lost 0 bases, the J end lost 5 bases, and 13 bases lay between the germline ends. CDR1 LGHNA and CDR2 YSLEER come from the germline V gene. The CDR3 loop spans 15 amino acids.

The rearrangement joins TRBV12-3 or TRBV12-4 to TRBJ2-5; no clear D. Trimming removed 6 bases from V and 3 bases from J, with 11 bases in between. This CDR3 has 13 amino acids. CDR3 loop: CASRGPAEETQYF. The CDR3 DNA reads TGTGCCAGCAGGGGCCCGGCGGAAGAGACCCAGTACTTC.

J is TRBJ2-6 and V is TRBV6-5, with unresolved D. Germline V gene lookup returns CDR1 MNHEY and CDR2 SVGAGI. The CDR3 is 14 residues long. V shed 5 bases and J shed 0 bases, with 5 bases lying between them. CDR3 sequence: CASSLSSGANVLTF. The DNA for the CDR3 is TGTGCCAGCAGTCTAAGCTCTGGGGCCAACGTCCTGACTTTC.